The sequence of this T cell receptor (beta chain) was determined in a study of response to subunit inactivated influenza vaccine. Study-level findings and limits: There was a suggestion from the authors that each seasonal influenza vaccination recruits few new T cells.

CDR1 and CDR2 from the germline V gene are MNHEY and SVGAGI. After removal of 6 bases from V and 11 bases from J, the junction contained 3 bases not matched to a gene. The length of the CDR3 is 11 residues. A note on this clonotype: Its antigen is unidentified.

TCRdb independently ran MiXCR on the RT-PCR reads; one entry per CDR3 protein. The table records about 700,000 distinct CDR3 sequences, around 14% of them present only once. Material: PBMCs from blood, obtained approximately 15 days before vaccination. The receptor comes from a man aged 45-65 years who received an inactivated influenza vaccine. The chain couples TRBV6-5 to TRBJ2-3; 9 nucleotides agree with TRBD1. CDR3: CASRQGAGQYF. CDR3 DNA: TGTGCCAGCAGACAGGGGGCGGGGCAGTATTTT.